The 27 T cell receptor beta chains listed next were all sequenced from one sample in a study of blood T cells in healthy people across ages. The second PCR ran about 6 to 12 cycles with a sample-barcoded 5' primer and J-beta primers. TCRdb used MiXCR to reprocess the 5' RACE reads, holding one entry per CDR3 protein. Of around 670,000 distinct CDR3 sequences listed, roughly 30% are singletons. The sample taken for sequencing was blood. Receptors originate from a woman aged 80 or over in good health.

The chain recombines TRBV19 with TRBJ1-2; D possibly corresponds to TRBD1 (5 bases). Germline lookup yields CDR1 LNHDA and CDR2 SQIVND (reference sequence). The CDR3 totals 14 residues. The ends were cut back, 4 bases at V and 0 bases at J, with 9 bases in the middle. DNA of the CDR3: TGTGCCAGTAGTAGACAGTCCTCTAACTATGGCTACACCTTC. Protein sequence: CASSRQSSNYGYTF.

This chain connects TRBV28 to TRBJ1-5; weak D call: TRBD1 (5 bases). The CDR3 covers 13 residues. The germline CDR1 and CDR2 sequences are MDHEN and SYDVKM. The V end lost 2 bases, the J end lost 6 bases, and 8 bases lay between the germline ends. The chain's CDR3 is CASSLGGPQPQHF. In DNA form, the CDR3 reads TGTGCCAGCAGTTTAGGGGGACCTCAGCCCCAGCATTTT.

This clonotype was seen repeatedly, ten times or more. The chain uses TRBV5-1 and TRBJ2-3; D possibly corresponds to TRBD1 (5 bases). The V end lost 0 bases, the J end lost 6 bases, and 11 bases lay between the germline ends. CDR1 is SGHRS, CDR2 YFSETQ, per germline. This CDR3 comprises 14 residues. CDR3 nucleotide sequence: TGCGCCAGCAGCTTGGTGGGGTCAGGGGATACGCAGTATTTT. It specifies CASSLVGSGDTQYF.

The genes are TRBV20-1 and TRBJ2-5; TRBD2 aligns across 9 bases. The J call may be incorrect, as the DNA end agrees better with TRBJ2-7. CDR1 DFQATT and CDR2 SNEGSKA come from the germline V gene (reference sequence). The CDR3 runs to 16 residues. The CDR3 spells CSARDSAGGMLGEQYF. Here the CDR3 DNA reads TGCAGTGCTAGAGATTCGGCGGGGGGGATGCTGGGCGAGCAGTACTTC.

The chain joins TRBV5-1 to TRBJ2-7, with D maybe TRBD2 (5 bases). CDR1 SGHRS and CDR2 YFSETQ come from the germline V gene. The V and J ends lost 4 bases and 5 bases respectively, with 16 bases between them. CDR3 length: 14 amino acids. Written as DNA, the CDR3 is TGCGCCAGCAGCCCCCTGGTCACCGGGGACGAGCAGTACTTC. This translates into CASSPLVTGDEQYF.

The chain carries TRBV20-1 and TRBJ1-6; 10 bases match TRBD1. The CDR3 spans 13 residues. J gave up 13 bases and V 2 bases, and 5 bases lay outside the gene matches. Germline CDR1 DFQATT, CDR2 SNEGSKA (reference sequence). The CDR3 sequence: CSARSGTGAPLHF. The CDR3 DNA reads as TGCAGTGCTAGATCCGGGACAGGGGCCCCCCTCCACTTT.

This chain joins TRBV14 and TRBJ1-1; D possibly corresponds to TRBD1 (5 bases). The CDR3 consists of 14 residues. Germline V gene data show CDR1 as SGHDN and CDR2 as FVKESK. The V gene lost 2 bases and the J gene lost 1 base, with 8 bases spanning the gap. CDR3 residues: CASSQFTGNTEAFF. The CDR3, as DNA: TGTGCCAGCAGCCAATTTACAGGGAACACTGAAGCTTTCTTT.

This clonotype was picked up a small number of times. The rearrangement uses TRBV19 and TRBJ2-1; unclear D gene. The germline CDR1 and CDR2 sequences are LNHDA and SQIVND (reference sequence). Trimming removed 2 bases from V and 7 bases from J, with 6 bases in between. The CDR3 is 12 amino acids. CDR3 nucleotide sequence: TGTGCCAGTAGTATACTTGGAAATGAGCAGTTCTTC. Protein product: CASSILGNEQFF.

A single count supports this clonotype. The chain is built from TRBV4-2 and TRBJ2-3, with 10 bases that match TRBD2. The length of the CDR3 is 16 residues. Looked up from germline, CDR1 is LGHNA and CDR2 is YNFKEQ. The J segment lost 4 bases and the V segment lost 3 bases, leaving 7 bases of the junction unmatched. The CDR3 here is CASSQIGLAGADTQYF. As DNA, the CDR3 is TGTGCCAGCAGCCAGATAGGTCTAGCGGGGGCAGATACGCAGTATTTT.

This clonotype was seen a few times. With a much larger clone just one base away, this may be a read error. V is TRBV6-4 and J is TRBJ2-5; TRBD2 matches 9 bases. The germline gives CDR1 MRHNA, CDR2 SNTAGT. The CDR3 length is 15 residues. V shed 7 bases, J shed 11 bases, and the junction held 17 bases outside the gene matches. The CDR3 DNA is TGTGCCAGCAAACCTTATGCGGGGGGGCCCAATGAGCAGTACTTC. It yields the protein CASKPYAGGPNEQYF.

On this clonotype itself: This may be a read error, as it is one base from a much larger clone. The CDR3 DNA is TGCAGTGCTAGAGGTCAGATACCGGGACAGGCCTACGAGCGGTACTTC. Protein: CSARGQIPGQAYERYF. The chain joins TRBV20-1 to TRBJ2-7, with TRBD1 matching 8 bases. CDR1 DFQATT and CDR2 SNEGSKA come from the germline V gene (reference sequence). The CDR3 spans 16 residues.

J is TRBJ2-1 and V is TRBV7-9; 7 positions match TRBD1. Germline CDR1 is SEHNR and CDR2 is FQNEAQ (reference sequence). V was clipped by 5 bases and J by 0 bases; unmatched bases: 10. The CDR3 has 17 residues. The CDR3 sequence: CASSGGQSRSSYNEQFF. Written as DNA, the CDR3 is TGTGCCAGCAGCGGGGGACAGAGTAGGAGCTCCTACAATGAGCAGTTCTTC.

The chain carries TRBV28 and TRBJ2-2, with 8 positions matching TRBD1. The CDR3 is made up of 16 amino acids. Germline assignment: CDR1 MDHEN and CDR2 SYDVKM. Losses at the gene ends were 2 bases for V and 2 bases for J; bases not matched to a gene: 4. The CDR3 loop is CASSLLDRGNTGELFF. The CDR3 nucleotides read TGTGCCAGCAGTTTACTAGACAGGGGAAACACCGGGGAGCTGTTTTTT.

This clonotype was seen ten or more times. The chain employs TRBV11-2 and TRBJ2-3, with 8 bases fitting TRBD2. Germline CDR1 reads SGHAT; CDR2 reads FQNNGV. The length of the CDR3 is 17 residues. V was clipped by 1 base and J by 3 bases; unmatched bases: 9. This chain's CDR3 is CASSLATGRGPTDTQYF. CDR3 nucleotides: TGTGCCAGCAGCTTAGCGACCGGGAGGGGACCGACAGATACGCAGTATTTT.

This clonotype came up many times. The chain links TRBV9 to TRBJ2-7, with 9 bases that match TRBD1. The CDR3 totals 16 residues. Germline V CDR1 and CDR2: SGDLS, YYNGEE. Trimming at V came to 4 bases and at J to 5 bases, leaving 13 bases not matched to a gene. The CDR3 DNA follows: TGTGCCAGCAGCCCTAATGCCGGGACAGGGTGGAACGAGCAGTACTTC. Amino acid sequence: CASSPNAGTGWNEQYF.

The chain employs TRBV7-2 and TRBJ1-1; D gene uncertain. Germline CDR1 SGHTA, CDR2 FQGNSA. The CDR3 runs to 13 residues. V lost 5 bases to trimming and J lost 5 bases, with 12 bases between them. CDR3 residues: CASSTTGRTEAFF. CDR3 bases: TGTGCCAGCAGCACCACTGGACGAACTGAAGCTTTCTTT. The full variable domain, with the rest looked up from reference TRBV7-2 and TRBJ1-1, is GAGVSQSPSNKVTEKGKDVELRCDPISGHTALYWYRQSLGQGLEFLIYFQGNSAPDKSGLPSDRFSAERTGGSVSTLTIQRTQQEDSAVYLCASSTTGRTEAFFGQGTRLTVV.

The V and J genes are TRBV7-9 and TRBJ1-4; a weak D match, TRBD1 (6 bases). The germline V gene encodes CDR1 SEHNR and CDR2 FQNEAQ (reference sequence). V lost 1 base and J 7 bases, leaving 19 bases between the germline ends. This CDR3 is built from 17 residues. The CDR3 DNA sequence: TGTGCCAGCAGCTTAGGGGGGGCAGTATCCCTCCCTGAAAAACTGTTTTTT. Residues: CASSLGGAVSLPEKLFF.

The table lists this clonotype with a count of one. The chain couples TRBV20-1 to TRBJ1-5, with D maybe TRBD1 (5 bases). This CDR3 region has 13 residues. With 8 bases removed from V and 1 base from J, the gap between germline ends came to 12 bases. The germline V gene has CDR1 DFQATT and CDR2 SNEGSKA (reference sequence). The CDR3, as DNA: TGCAGTTCGGGACGCCACAGCAATCAGCCCCAGCATTTT. It is translated as CSSGRHSNQPQHF.

This clonotype was counted at least ten times. In DNA, the CDR3 is TGCGCCAGCAGCTTGGCCGGGGGTTACACCTACGAGCAGTACTTC. Encoded protein: CASSLAGGYTYEQYF. This chain joins TRBV5-1 and TRBJ2-7; maybe TRBD2 (6 bases). The germline V and J ends were trimmed by 0 bases and 2 bases, with 12 bases remaining between them. Germline CDR1 reads SGHRS; CDR2 reads YFSETQ. There are 15 residues in the CDR3.

The chain uses TRBV15 and TRBJ2-5; D may correspond to TRBD1 or TRBD2 (5 bases each). Gene TRBJ2-7 matches the end of the DNA better, so the J call may be wrong. The CDR3 consists of 16 residues. Germline assignment: CDR1 LNHNV and CDR2 YYDKDF (reference sequence). CDR3 DNA: TGTGCCACCAGCAGTAACACCGGGACGGCATTCTACGAGCAGTACTTC. The encoded protein is CATSSNTGTAFYEQYF.

This clonotype showed up many times. This chain links TRBV20-1 with TRBJ2-3; D may be TRBD2 (5 bases). V was trimmed by 3 bases and J by 2 bases, leaving 12 bases between them. This CDR3 is 14 amino acids long. The germline V gene has CDR1 DFQATT and CDR2 SNEGSKA (reference sequence). The DNA of the CDR3 is TGCAGTGCTAGCTCGGGGAAACTCACAGATACGCAGTATTTT. It encodes CSASSGKLTDTQYF.

The chain links TRBV20-1 to TRBJ2-4, with 7 positions matching TRBD1. The DNA end is more similar to TRBJ2-5, so the J call may be wrong. Germline V gene sequence: CDR1 DFQATT, CDR2 SNEGSKA (reference sequence). This CDR3 contains 14 residues. The CDR3 DNA sequence: TGCAGTGCCAAGGGATGGGACAGCCAAGAGACCCAGTACTTC. It specifies CSAKGWDSQETQYF.

This clonotype was seen repeatedly, ten times or more. This chain uses TRBV4-1 with TRBJ2-6, with unresolved D. V was clipped by 1 base and J by 2 bases, with 9 bases between them. The CDR3 is made up of 16 amino acids. Looked up from germline, CDR1 is MGHRA and CDR2 is YSYEKL. CDR3 DNA sequence: TGCGCCAGCAGCCAAGTCAGGAACCCTGGGGCCAACGTCCTGACTTTC. This translates into CASSQVRNPGANVLTF.

The J gene is TRBJ1-1, the V gene TRBV3-1, with TRBD1 matching 8 bases. V was clipped by 3 bases and J by 6 bases; unmatched bases: 6. This CDR3 contains 14 residues. Germline loops: CDR1 LGHDT, CDR2 YNNKEL (reference sequence). Written as DNA, the CDR3 is TGTGCCAGCAGCCAGAGACAGGGGAAGTCTGAAGCTTTCTTT. It translates to CASSQRQGKSEAFF.

This clonotype appeared a few times. This sequence joins TRBV7-9 and TRBJ2-5; D might be TRBD2 (6 bases). There are 12 residues in the CDR3. CDR1 is SEHNR and CDR2 is FQNEAQ in the germline V gene (reference sequence). The germline V and J ends were trimmed by 4 bases and 11 bases, with 14 bases remaining between them. CDR3 in amino acids: CASSSSRLEQYF. Written as DNA, the CDR3 is TGTGCCAGCAGCTCGTCTCGACTAGAGCAGTACTTC.

The rearrangement uses TRBV20-1 and TRBJ2-7; a weak D match, TRBD2 (5 bases). The CDR3 totals 14 residues. The V gene lost 6 bases and the J gene lost 0 bases, with 15 bases spanning the gap. CDR1 and CDR2 from the germline V gene are DFQATT and SNEGSKA (reference sequence). CDR3 DNA sequence: TGCAGTGCCACGAGGGTAGGGTTCTCCTACGAGCAGTACTTC. Encoded protein: CSATRVGFSYEQYF.

V usage is TRBV5-1 and J usage is TRBJ2-3; no clear D gene. CDR1 and CDR2 from the germline V gene are SGHRS and YFSETQ. The CDR3 has 14 residues. V shed 3 bases and J shed 0 bases, with 8 bases lying between them. The CDR3 DNA sequence: TGCGCCAGCAGCTCCCGTTTAAGCACAGATACGCAGTATTTT. Its translation is CASSSRLSTDTQYF.